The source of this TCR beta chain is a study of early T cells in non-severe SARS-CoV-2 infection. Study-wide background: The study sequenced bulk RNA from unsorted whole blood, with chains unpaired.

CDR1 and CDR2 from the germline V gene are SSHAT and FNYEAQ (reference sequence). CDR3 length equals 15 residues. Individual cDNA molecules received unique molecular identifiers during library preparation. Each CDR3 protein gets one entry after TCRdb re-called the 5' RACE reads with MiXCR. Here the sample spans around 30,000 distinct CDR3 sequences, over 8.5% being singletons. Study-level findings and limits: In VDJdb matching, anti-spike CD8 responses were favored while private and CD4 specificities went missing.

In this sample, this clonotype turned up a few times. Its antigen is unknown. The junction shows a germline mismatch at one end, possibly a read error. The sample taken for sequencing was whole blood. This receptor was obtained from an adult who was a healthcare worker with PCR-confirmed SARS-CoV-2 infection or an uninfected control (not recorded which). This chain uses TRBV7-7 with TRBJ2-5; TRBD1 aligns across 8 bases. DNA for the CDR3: TGTGCTAGCAGCTTCGTGACAGGGGCTGGTGAGACCCAGTACTTC. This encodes CASSFVTGAGETQYF.